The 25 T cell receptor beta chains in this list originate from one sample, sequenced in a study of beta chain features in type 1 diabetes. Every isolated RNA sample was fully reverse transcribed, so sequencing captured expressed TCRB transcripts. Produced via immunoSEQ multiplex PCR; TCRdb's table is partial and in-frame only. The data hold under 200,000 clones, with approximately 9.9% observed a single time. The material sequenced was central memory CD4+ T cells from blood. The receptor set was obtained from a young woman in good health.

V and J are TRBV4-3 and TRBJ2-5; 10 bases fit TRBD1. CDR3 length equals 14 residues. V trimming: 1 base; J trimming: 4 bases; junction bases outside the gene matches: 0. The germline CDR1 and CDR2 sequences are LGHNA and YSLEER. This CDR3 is CASSQGDRGETQYF. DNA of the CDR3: TGCGCCAGCAGCCAAGGGGACAGGGGAGAGACCCAGTACTTC.

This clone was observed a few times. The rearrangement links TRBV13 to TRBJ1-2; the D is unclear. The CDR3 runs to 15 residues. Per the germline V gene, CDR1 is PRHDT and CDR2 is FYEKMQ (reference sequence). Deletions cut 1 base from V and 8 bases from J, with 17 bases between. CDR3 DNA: TGTGCCAGCAGCTTAGATGATACCAAAACCGGGGGCTACACCTTC. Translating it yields CASSLDDTKTGGYTF. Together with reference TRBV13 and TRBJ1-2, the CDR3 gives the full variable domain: AAGVIQSPRHLIKEKRETATLKCYPIPRHDTVYWYQQGPGQDPQFLISFYEKMQSDKGSIPDRFSAQQFSDYHSELNMSSLELGDSALYFCASSLDDTKTGGYTFGSGTRLTVV.

The CDR3 loop is CASSRRQGETQHF. The CDR3 nucleotides are TGTGCCAGCAGCCGGCGTCAGGGCGAAACCCAGCATTTT. The rearrangement uses TRBV5-6 and TRBJ1-5, with a weak D call TRBD1 (5 bases). The CDR3 totals 13 residues. CDR1 and CDR2 from the germline V gene are SGHDT and YYEEEE. Trimming shortened V by 4 bases and J by 11 bases, and 16 bases separated the two germline ends.

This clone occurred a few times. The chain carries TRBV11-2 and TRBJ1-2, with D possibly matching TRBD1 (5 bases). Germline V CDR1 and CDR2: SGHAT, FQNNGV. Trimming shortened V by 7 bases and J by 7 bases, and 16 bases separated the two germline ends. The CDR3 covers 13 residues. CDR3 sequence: CASTSGGYGGYTF. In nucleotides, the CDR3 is TGTGCCAGCACCTCGGGGGGGTACGGTGGCTACACCTTC. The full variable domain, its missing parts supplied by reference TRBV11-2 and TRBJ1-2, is EAGVAQSPRYKIIEKRQSVAFWCNPISGHATLYWYQQILGQGPKLLIQFQNNGVVDDSQLPKDRFSAERLKGVDSTLKIQPAKLEDSAVYLCASTSGGYGGYTFGSGTRLTVV.

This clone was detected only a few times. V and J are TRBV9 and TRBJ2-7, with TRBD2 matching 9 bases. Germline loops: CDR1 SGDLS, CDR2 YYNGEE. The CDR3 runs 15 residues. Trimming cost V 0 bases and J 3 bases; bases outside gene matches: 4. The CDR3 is CASSVAGTSSYEQYF. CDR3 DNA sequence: TGTGCCAGCAGCGTAGCAGGGACTAGCAGCTACGAGCAGTACTTC.

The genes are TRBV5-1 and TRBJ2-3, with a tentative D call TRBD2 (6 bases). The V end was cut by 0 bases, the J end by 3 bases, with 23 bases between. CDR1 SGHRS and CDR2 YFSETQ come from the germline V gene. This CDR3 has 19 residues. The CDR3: CASSLAGVPLLRNTDTQYF. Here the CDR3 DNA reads TGCGCCAGCAGCTTGGCGGGGGTCCCCCTACTGAGGAATACAGATACGCAGTATTTT.

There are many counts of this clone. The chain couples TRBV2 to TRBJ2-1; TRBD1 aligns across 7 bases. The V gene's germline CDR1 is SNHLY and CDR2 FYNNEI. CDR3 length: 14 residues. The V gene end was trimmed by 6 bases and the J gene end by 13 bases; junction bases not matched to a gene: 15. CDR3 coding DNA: TGTGCCAGCAGCTCATCCGCCCGGACAGGCATCCAGTTCTTC. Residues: CASSSSARTGIQFF. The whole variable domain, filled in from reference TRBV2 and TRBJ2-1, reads EPEVTQTPSHQVTQMGQEVILRCVPISNHLYFYWYRQILGQKVEFLVSFYNNEISEKSEIFDDQFSVERPDGSNFTLKIRSTKLEDSAMYFCASSSSARTGIQFFGPGTRLTVL.

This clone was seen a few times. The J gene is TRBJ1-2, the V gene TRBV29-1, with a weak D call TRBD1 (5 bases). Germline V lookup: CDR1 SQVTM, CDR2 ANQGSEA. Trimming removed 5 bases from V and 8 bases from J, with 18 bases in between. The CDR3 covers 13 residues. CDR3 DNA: TGCAGCGTTCCTCCCCCAGGGCTTGGCGGCTACACCTTC. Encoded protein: CSVPPPGLGGYTF.

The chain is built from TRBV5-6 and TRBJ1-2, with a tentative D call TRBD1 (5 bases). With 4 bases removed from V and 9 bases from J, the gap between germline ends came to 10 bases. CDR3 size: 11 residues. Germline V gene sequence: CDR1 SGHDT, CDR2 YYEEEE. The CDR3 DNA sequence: TGTGCCAGCAGCCAGGGCTGGAGCTACACCTTC. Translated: CASSQGWSYTF.

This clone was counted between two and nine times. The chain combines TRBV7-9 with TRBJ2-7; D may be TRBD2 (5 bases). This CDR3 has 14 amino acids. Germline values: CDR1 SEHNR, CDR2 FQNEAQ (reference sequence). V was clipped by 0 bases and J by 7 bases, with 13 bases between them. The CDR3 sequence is CASSLAAGTREQYF. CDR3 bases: TGTGCCAGCAGCTTAGCCGCAGGTACTAGAGAGCAGTACTTC.

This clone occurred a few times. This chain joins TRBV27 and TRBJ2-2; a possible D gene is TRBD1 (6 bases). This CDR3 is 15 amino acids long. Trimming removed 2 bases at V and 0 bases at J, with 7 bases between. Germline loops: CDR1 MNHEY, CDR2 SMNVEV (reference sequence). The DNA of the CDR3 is TGTGCCAGCAGTTTACCAGGGGCGAACACCGGGGAGCTGTTTTTT. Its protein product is CASSLPGANTGELFF.

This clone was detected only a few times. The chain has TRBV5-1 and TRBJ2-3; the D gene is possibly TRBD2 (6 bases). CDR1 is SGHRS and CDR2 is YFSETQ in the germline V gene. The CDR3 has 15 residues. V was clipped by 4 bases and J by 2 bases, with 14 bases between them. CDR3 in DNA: TGCGCCAGCAGCCCTTCCGGGACTTACACAGATACGCAGTATTTT. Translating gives CASSPSGTYTDTQYF. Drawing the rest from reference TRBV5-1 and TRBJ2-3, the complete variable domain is KAGVTQTPRYLIKTRGQQVTLSCSPISGHRSVSWYQQTPGQGLQFLFEYFSETQRNKGNFPGRFSGRQFSNSRSEMNVSTLELGDSALYLCASSPSGTYTDTQYFGPGTRLTVL.

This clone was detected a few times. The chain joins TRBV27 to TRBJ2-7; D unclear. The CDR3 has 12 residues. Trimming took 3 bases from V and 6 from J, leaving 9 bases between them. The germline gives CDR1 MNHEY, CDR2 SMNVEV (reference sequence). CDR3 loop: CASSFRSGEQYF. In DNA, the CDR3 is TGTGCCAGCAGTTTTCGCAGTGGCGAGCAGTACTTC.

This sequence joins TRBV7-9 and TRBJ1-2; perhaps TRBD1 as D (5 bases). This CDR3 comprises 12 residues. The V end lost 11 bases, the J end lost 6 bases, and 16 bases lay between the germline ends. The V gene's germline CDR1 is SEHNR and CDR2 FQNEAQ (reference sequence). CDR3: CAGGASGDGYTF. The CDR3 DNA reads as TGTGCCGGGGGTGCATCGGGAGATGGCTACACCTTC.

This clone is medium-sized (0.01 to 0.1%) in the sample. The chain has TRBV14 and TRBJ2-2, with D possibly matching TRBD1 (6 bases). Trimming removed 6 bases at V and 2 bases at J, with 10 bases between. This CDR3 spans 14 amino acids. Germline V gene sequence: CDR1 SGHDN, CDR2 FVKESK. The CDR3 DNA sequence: TGTGCCAGCAGACTACAGGGCAACACCGGGGAGCTGTTTTTT. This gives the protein CASRLQGNTGELFF.

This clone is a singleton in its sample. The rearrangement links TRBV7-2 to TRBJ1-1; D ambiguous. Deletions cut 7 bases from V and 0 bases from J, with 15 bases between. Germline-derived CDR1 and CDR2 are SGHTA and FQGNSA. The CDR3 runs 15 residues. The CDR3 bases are TGTGCCAGCACCCGCGCCGCGCCAATGAACACTGAAGCTTTCTTT. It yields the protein CASTRAAPMNTEAFF.

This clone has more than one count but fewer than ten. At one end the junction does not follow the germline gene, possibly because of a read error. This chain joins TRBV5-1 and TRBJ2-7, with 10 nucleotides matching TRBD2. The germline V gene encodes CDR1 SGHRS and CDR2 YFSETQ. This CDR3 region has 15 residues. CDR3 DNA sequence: TGCGCCAGCAGCTTGAAGCGGGAGGGGTCCTCCGAGCAGTACTTC. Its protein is CASSLKREGSSEQYF.

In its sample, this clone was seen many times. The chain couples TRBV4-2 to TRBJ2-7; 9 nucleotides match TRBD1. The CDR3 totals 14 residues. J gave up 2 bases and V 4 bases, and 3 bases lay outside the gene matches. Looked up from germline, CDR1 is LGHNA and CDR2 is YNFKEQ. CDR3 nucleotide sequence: TGTGCCAGCAGCCCCGGACAGGGGACCTACGAGCAGTACTTC. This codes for CASSPGQGTYEQYF.

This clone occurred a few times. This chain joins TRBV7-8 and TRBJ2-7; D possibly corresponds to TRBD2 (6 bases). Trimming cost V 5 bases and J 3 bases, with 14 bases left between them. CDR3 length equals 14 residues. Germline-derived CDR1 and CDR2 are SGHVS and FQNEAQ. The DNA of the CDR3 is TGTGCCAGCAGCCGCGGGACTTCAGGCTACGAGCAGTACTTC. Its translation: CASSRGTSGYEQYF.

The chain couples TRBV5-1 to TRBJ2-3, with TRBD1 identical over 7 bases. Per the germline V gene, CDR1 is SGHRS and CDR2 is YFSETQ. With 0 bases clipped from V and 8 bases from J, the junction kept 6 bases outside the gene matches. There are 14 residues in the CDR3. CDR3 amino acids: CASSLAGGPGTQYF. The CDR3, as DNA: TGCGCCAGCAGCTTGGCAGGGGGTCCAGGTACGCAGTATTTT.

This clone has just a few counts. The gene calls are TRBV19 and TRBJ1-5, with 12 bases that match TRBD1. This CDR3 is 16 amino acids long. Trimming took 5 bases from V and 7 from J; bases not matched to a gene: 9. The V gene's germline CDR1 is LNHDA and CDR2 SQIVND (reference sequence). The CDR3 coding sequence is TGTGCCAGTAGTCCGGTGGGACAGGGGGCCGGCCAGCCCCAGCATTTT. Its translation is CASSPVGQGAGQPQHF. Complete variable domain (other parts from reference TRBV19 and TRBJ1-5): DGGITQSPKYLFRKEGQNVTLSCEQNLNHDAMYWYRQDPGQGLRLIYYSQIVNDFQKGDIAEGYSVSREKKESFPLTVTSAQKNPTAFYLCASSPVGQGAGQPQHFGDGTRLSIL.

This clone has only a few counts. CDR3 region: CASSQDRSAVYNEQFF. Written as DNA, the CDR3 is TGTGCCAGCAGCCAAGACAGGTCAGCCGTGTACAATGAGCAGTTCTTC. The chain links TRBV4-2 to TRBJ2-1; D is uncertain. CDR3 size: 16 residues. From germline, CDR1 is LGHNA and CDR2 YNFKEQ. The V gene lost 0 bases and the J gene lost 4 bases, with 13 bases spanning the gap.

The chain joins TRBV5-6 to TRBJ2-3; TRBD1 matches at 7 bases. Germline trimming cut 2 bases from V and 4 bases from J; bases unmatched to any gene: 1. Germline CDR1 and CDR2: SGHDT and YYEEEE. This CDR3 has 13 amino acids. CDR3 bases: TGTGCCAGCAGCTTACAGGGGCCAGATACGCAGTATTTT. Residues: CASSLQGPDTQYF.

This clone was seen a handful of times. In nucleotides, the CDR3 is TGTGCCAGCAGCAAAGGGACGGGAACCTACGAGCAGTACTTC. Protein product: CASSKGTGTYEQYF. This sequence joins TRBV21-1 and TRBJ2-7; the table gives TRBD2 as D, unverified against the DNA. TRBV21-1 is shown as a pseudogene. The CDR3 extends over 14 amino acids.

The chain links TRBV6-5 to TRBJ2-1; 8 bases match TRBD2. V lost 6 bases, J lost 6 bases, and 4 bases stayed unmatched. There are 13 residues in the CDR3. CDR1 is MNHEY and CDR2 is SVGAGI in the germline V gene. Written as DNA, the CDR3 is TGTGCCAGCAGGCCCGGGACTAGCAATGAGCAGTTCTTC. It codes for CASRPGTSNEQFF.